The TCR beta chain under discussion was sequenced for a study of cytotoxic CD8 clonotypes in ibrutinib-treated CLL. V shed 8 bases and J shed 1 base, with 17 bases lying between them. This CDR3 region has 15 residues. In germline, CDR1 is MDHEN, CDR2 SYDVKM. Here immunoSEQ multiplex PCR was the method, and the copy in TCRdb shows in-frame clones only, minus some. The sample lists hundreds of thousands of clones, 70% occurring once. This rearrangement joins TRBV28 to TRBJ1-2; no clear D. The receptor was derived from a human donor with chronic lymphocytic leukemia. The starting material was PBMCs, obtained after 24 months of ibrutinib treatment. The CDR3 DNA is TGTGCCAGCCCTCCCGTGAGGAGCTTTAACTATGGCTACACCTTC. This gives the protein CASPPVRSFNYGYTF.